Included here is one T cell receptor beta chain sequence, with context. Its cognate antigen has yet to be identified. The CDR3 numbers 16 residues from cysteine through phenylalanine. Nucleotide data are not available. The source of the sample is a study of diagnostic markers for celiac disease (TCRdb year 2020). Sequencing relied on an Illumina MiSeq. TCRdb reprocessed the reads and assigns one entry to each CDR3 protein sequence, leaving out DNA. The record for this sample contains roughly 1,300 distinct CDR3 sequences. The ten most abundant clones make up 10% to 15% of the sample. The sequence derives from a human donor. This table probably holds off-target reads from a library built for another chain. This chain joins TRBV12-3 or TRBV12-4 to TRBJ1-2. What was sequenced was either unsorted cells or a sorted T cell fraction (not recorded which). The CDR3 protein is CASTDLLTRSQRGYTF.